This record looks at one TCR beta chain sequence and its context. In the original analysis: Counts of nucleated cells, estimated from reference gene primer amplification, were obtained. The repertoire was sequenced with immunoSEQ multiplex PCR; TCRdb's copy has only in-frame clones and lacks some. The DNA gave D and trimming, while V, J and clone size come from that table. The table has 95,000 to 150,000 clones, around 86% seen once. This sample is drawn from a study of blood T cell repertoires in COVID-19. Study-wide background: COVID-19 samples, acute and convalescent, were from the United States, Italy and Spain. In each case, the material was cDNA or gDNA derived from T cells, B-cell-depleted T cells, or PBMCs.

Losses at the gene ends were 6 bases for V and 3 bases for J; bases not matched to a gene: 11. The CDR3 has 15 residues. Per the germline V gene, CDR1 is SEHNR and CDR2 is FQNEAQ (reference sequence). The sample taken for sequencing was peripheral blood. The rearrangement uses TRBV7-9 and TRBJ2-7, with 7 bases identical to TRBD1. The TCR comes from a man aged 35-49 years with acute or convalescent COVID-19. In DNA, the CDR3 is TGTGCCAGCAGTCGAGACGGGACAGCTAACTACGAGCAGTACTTC. Protein product: CASSRDGTANYEQYF. The variable domain in full, with the rest retrieved from reference TRBV7-9 and TRBJ2-7, is DTGVSQNPRHKITKRGQNVTFRCDPISEHNRLYWYRQTLGQGPEFLTYFQNEAQLEKSRLLSDRFSAERPKGSFSTLEIQRTEQGDSAMYLCASSRDGTANYEQYFGPGTRLTVT.